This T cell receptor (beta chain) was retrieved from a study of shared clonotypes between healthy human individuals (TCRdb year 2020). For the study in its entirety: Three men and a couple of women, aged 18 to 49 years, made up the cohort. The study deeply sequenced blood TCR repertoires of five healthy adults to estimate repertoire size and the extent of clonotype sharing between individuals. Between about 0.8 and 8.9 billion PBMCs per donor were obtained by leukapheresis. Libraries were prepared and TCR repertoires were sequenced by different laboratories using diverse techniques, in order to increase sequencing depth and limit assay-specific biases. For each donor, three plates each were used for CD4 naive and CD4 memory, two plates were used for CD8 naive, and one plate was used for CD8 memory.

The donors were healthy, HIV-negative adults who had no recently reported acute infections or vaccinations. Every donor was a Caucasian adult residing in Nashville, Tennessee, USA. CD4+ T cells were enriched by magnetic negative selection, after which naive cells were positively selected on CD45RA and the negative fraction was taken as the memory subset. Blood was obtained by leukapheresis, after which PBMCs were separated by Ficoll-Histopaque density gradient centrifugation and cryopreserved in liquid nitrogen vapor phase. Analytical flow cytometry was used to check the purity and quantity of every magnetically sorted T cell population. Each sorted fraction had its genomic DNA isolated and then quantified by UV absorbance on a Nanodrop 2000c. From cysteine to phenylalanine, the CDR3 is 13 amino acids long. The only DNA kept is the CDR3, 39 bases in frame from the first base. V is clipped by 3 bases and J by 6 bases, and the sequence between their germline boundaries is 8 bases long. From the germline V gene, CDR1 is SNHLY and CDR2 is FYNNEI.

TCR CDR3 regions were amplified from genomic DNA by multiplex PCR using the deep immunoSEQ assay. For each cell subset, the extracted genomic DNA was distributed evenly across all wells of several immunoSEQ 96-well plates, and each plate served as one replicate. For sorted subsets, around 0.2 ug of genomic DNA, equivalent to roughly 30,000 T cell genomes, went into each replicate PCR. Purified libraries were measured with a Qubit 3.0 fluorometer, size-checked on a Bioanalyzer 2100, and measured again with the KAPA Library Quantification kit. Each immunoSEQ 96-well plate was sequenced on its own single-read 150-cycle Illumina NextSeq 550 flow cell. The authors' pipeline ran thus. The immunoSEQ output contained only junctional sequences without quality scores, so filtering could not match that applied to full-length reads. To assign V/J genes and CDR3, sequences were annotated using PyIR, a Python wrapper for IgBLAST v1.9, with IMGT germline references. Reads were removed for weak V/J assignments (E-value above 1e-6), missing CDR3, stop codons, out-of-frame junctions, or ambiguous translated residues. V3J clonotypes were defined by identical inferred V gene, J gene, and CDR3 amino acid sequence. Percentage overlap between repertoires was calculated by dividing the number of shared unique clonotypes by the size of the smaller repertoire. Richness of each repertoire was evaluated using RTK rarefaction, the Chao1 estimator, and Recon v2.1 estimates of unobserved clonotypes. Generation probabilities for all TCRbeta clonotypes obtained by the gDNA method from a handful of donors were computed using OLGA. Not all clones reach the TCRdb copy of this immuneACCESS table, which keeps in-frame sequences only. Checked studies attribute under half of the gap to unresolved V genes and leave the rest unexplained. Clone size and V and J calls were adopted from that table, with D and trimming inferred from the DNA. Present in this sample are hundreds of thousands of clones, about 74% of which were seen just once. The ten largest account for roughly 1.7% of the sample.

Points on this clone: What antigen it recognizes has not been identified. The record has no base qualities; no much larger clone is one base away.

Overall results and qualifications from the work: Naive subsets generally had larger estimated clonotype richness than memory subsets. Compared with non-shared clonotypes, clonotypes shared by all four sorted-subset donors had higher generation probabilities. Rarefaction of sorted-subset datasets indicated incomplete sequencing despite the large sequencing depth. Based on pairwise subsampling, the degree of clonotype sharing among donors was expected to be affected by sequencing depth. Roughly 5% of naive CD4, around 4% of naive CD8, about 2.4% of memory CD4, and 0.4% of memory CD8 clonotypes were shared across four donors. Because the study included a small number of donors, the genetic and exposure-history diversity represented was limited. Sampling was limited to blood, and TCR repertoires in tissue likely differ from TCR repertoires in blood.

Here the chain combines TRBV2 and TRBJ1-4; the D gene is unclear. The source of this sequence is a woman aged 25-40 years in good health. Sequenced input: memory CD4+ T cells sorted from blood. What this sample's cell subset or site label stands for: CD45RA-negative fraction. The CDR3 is CASSDREYEKLFF. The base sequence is TGTGCCAGCAGTGATAGGGAATATGAAAAACTGTTTTTT.